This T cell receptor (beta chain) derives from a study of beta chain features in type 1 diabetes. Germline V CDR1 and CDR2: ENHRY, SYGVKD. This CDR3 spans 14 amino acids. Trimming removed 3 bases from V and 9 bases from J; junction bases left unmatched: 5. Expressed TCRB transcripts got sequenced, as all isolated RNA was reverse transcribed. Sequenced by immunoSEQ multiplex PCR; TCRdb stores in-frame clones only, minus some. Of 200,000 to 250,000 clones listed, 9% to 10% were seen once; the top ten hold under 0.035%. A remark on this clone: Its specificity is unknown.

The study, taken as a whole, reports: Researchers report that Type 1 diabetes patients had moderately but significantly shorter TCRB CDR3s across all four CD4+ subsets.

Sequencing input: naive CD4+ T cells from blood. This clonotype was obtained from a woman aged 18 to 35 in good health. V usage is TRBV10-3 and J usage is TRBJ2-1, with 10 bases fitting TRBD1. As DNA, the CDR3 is TGTGCCATCAGTGACAGGACAGGGGGAACTGAGCAGTTCTTC. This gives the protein CAISDRTGGTEQFF.